The 2 T cell receptor beta chains reported below all come from one sample, sequenced in a study of Ad26.COV2.S vaccination and SARS-CoV-2 variants. Treatment specified: some 19 received Ad26.COV2.S at low or high dose, single or two shots; about 5 received placebo; per-sample allocation not given. The samples were gathered on day 63 after the first injection of vaccine or placebo. Using immunoSEQ multiplex PCR, the repertoire was profiled, and TCRdb retains in-frame clones only, with some absent. The data hold about 680,000 clones, with roughly 90% observed a single time. This material consisted of peripheral blood, taken in a trial of Ad26.COV2.S vaccine versus placebo. The receptor source for this set is a person aged 18-65 years who received the Ad26.COV2.S COVID-19 vaccine or a placebo.

V gene TRBV27 combines with J gene TRBJ1-2; TRBD1 aligns across 8 bases. The CDR3 extends over 15 amino acids. Per germline, CDR1 MNHEY and CDR2 SMNVEV (reference sequence). Losses at the gene ends were 5 bases for V and 6 bases for J; bases not matched to a gene: 11. The CDR3 nucleotides read TGTGCCAGCAGTCCCGGACAGGGACGGCGGGATGGCTACACCTTC. It translates to CASSPGQGRRDGYTF.

The CDR3 region has the DNA TGCGCCAGCAGCCCCTACCTAGCGGGGGGTTCCACCGGGGAGCTGTTTTTT. Its translation is CASSPYLAGGSTGELFF. V usage is TRBV5-1 and J usage is TRBJ2-2, with 11 bases identical to TRBD2. From germline, CDR1 is SGHRS and CDR2 YFSETQ. The V and J ends lost 4 bases and 4 bases, in that order; junction bases with no gene match: 9. The CDR3 consists of 17 residues.